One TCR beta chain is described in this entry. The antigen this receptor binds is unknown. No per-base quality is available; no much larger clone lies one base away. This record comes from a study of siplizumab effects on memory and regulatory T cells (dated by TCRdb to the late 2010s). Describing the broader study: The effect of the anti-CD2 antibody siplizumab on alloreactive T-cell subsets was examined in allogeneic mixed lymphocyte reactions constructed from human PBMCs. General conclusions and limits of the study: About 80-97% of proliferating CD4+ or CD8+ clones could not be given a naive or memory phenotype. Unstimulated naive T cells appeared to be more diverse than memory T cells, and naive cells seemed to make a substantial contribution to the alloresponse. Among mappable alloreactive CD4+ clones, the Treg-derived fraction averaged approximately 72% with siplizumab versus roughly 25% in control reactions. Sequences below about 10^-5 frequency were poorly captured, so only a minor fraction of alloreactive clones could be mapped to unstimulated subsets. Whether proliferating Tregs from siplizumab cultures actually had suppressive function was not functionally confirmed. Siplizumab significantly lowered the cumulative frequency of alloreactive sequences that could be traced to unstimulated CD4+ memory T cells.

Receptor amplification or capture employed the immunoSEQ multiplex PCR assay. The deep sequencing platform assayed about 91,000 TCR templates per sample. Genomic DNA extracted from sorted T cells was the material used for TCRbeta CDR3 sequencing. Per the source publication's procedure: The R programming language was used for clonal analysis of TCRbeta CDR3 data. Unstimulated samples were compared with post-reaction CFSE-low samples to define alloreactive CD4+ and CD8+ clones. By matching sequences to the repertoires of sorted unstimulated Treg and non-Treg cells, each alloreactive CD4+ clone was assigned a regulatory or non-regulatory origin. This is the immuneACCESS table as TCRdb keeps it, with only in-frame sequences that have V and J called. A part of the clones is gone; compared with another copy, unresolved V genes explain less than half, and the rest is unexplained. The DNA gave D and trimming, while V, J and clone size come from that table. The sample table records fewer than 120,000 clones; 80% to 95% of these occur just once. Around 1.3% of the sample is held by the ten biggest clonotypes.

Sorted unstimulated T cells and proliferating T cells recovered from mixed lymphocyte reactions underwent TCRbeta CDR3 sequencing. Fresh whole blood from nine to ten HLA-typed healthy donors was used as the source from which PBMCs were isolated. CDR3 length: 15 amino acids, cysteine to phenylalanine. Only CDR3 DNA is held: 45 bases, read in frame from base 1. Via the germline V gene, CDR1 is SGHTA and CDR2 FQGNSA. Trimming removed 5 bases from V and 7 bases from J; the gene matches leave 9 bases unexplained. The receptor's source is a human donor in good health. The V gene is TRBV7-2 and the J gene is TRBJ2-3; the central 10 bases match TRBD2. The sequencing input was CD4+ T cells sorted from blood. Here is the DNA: TGTGCCAGCAGCGAGACCCTAGCGGGAGTGCATACGCAGTATTTT. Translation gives CASSETLAGVHTQYF.